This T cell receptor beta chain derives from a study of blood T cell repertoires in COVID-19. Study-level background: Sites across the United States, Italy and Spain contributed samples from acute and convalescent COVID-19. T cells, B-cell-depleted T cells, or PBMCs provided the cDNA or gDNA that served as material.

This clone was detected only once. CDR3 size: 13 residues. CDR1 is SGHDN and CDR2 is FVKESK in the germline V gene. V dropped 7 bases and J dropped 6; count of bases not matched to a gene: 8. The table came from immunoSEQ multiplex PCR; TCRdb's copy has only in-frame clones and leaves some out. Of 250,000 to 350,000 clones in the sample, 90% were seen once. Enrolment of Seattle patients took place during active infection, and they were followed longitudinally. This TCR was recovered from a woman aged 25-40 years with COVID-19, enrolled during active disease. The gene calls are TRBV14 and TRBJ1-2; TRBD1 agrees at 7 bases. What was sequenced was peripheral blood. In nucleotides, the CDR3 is TGTGCCAGCACCCCGGGACAGTGGGATGGCTACACCTTC. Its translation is CASTPGQWDGYTF.